One sample yielded the 21 T cell receptor beta chains listed below, sequenced in a study of blood T cell repertoires in COVID-19. This table comes from immunoSEQ multiplex PCR, and its TCRdb copy is limited to in-frame clones, with some not included. The table records hundreds of thousands of clones, around 89% of them present only once. The sample taken for sequencing was peripheral blood. Source of these receptors: a man aged 35-49 years with acute or convalescent COVID-19.

The V gene is TRBV2, the J gene TRBJ1-2, with a weak D call TRBD1 (6 bases). Germline lookup yields CDR1 SNHLY and CDR2 FYNNEI. Trimming removed 0 bases at V and 8 bases at J, with 13 bases between. The CDR3 sequence is 14 residues long. The chain's CDR3 is CASSEARGAGGYTF. DNA of the CDR3: TGTGCCAGCAGTGAAGCGCGGGGGGCAGGGGGCTACACCTTC.

This clone was seen a few times. J is TRBJ2-2 and V is TRBV18, with a tentative D call TRBD1 (6 bases). The germline V and J ends were trimmed by 5 bases and 6 bases, with 10 bases remaining between them. The germline V gene encodes CDR1 KGHSH and CDR2 LQKENI. The CDR3 length is 13 residues. The CDR3 region has the DNA TGTGCCAGCTCATTCACAGGGCCCGGGGAGCTGTTTTTT. Amino acids: CASSFTGPGELFF.

This clone has just one count. The chain recombines TRBV5-4 with TRBJ1-2, with 9 bases identical to TRBD1. V gave up 4 bases and J gave up 3 bases; unmatched junction bases: 7. The CDR3 has 15 amino acids. The V gene's germline CDR1 is SGHNT and CDR2 YYREEE (reference sequence). The CDR3 coding sequence is TGTGCCAGCAGCCAGGGACAGGGCGTCTACTATGGCTACACCTTC. This translates into CASSQGQGVYYGYTF.

This rearrangement joins TRBV20-1 to TRBJ1-1; no firm D call. Looked up from germline, CDR1 is DFQATT and CDR2 is SNEGSKA (reference sequence). The V gene lost 3 bases and the J gene lost 11 bases, with 10 bases spanning the gap. The CDR3 length is 10 residues. The CDR3 coding sequence is TGCAGTGCTAGTGGCCCCGGGGCTTTCTTT. This codes for CSASGPGAFF.

The rearrangement uses TRBV7-9 and TRBJ1-2; D possibly corresponds to TRBD1 (5 bases). The CDR3 is 14 residues long. The ends were cut back, 4 bases at V and 8 bases at J, with 17 bases in the middle. Looked up from germline, CDR1 is SEHNR and CDR2 is FQNEAQ (reference sequence). The CDR3 DNA follows: TGTGCCAGCAGCTCTAGTGGCAGGGTAGGAGGCTACACCTTC. This sequence encodes CASSSSGRVGGYTF.

This clone was found once. CDR3: CASSLPGHYEQYF. The CDR3 DNA sequence: TGTGCCAGCAGCTTGCCCGGACACTACGAGCAGTACTTC. The V call is TRBV5-6, the J call TRBJ2-7, with a weak D call TRBD1 (5 bases). Deletions cut 1 base from V and 3 bases from J, with 8 bases between. The CDR3 spans 13 residues. Per the germline V gene, CDR1 is SGHDT and CDR2 is YYEEEE. Variable domain in full (rest from reference TRBV5-6 and TRBJ2-7): DAGVTQSPTHLIKTRGQQVTLRCSPKSGHDTVSWYQQALGQGPQFIFQYYEEEERQRGNFPDRFSGHQFPNYSSELNVNALLLGDSALYLCASSLPGHYEQYFGPGTRLTVT.

The V gene is TRBV5-1, the J gene TRBJ1-1; no clear D. V was pared by 2 bases and J by 4 bases, with 15 bases between. This CDR3 comprises 15 residues. Germline CDR1 is SGHRS and CDR2 is YFSETQ. DNA for the CDR3: TGCGCCAGCAGCTTCGACCCCGAGGGCTCCACTGAAGCTTTCTTT. Protein: CASSFDPEGSTEAFF.

The chain recombines TRBV9 with TRBJ1-5; D may be TRBD1 (6 bases). CDR3 length equals 14 residues. Germline CDR1 SGDLS, CDR2 YYNGEE. The V gene lost 4 bases and the J gene lost 3 bases, with 11 bases spanning the gap. CDR3 residues: CASSPGGANQPQHF. In DNA, the CDR3 is TGTGCCAGCAGCCCCGGGGGGGCCAATCAGCCCCAGCATTTT.

This chain joins TRBV30 and TRBJ1-4; possibly TRBD1 for D (6 bases). CDR3 length equals 13 residues. The V end was cut by 3 bases, the J end by 8 bases, with 13 bases between. The germline V gene encodes CDR1 GTSNPN and CDR2 SVGIG (reference sequence). CDR3 residues: CAWRSGGREKLFF. CDR3 bases: TGTGCCTGGAGATCGGGGGGCAGAGAAAAACTGTTTTTT.

The V call is TRBV7-3, the J call TRBJ2-2, with TRBD1 matching over 9 bases. CDR1 and CDR2 (germline): SGHTA, FQGTGA. Germline trimming cut 5 bases from V and 2 bases from J; bases unmatched to any gene: 3. CDR3 size: 15 residues. CDR3: CASSLQGANTGELFF. CDR3 bases: TGTGCCAGCAGCCTACAGGGGGCTAACACCGGGGAGCTGTTTTTT.

The V gene is TRBV7-9, the J gene TRBJ1-2; D gene uncertain. CDR1 and CDR2 (germline): SEHNR, FQNEAQ (reference sequence). The CDR3 is 15 amino acids. V was clipped by 3 bases and J by 0 bases, with 11 bases between them. CDR3 protein: CASSFTATTNYGYTF. The CDR3 bases are TGTGCCAGCAGCTTCACGGCGACTACTAACTATGGCTACACCTTC. Full variable domain (rest looked up from reference TRBV7-9 and TRBJ1-2): DTGVSQNPRHKITKRGQNVTFRCDPISEHNRLYWYRQTLGQGPEFLTYFQNEAQLEKSRLLSDRFSAERPKGSFSTLEIQRTEQGDSAMYLCASSFTATTNYGYTFGSGTRLTVV.

The chain carries TRBV19 and TRBJ1-5, with D unclear. Trimming shortened V by 6 bases and J by 1 base, and 10 bases separated the two germline ends. The CDR3 is 14 residues long. Germline CDR1 is LNHDA and CDR2 is SQIVND (reference sequence). DNA for the CDR3: TGTGCCAGTAGGCGGACGGGGAGCAATCAGCCCCAGCATTTT. Protein: CASRRTGSNQPQHF.

The chain is built from TRBV9 and TRBJ2-2, with 7 bases fitting TRBD1. Germline CDR1 SGDLS, CDR2 YYNGEE. This CDR3 has 16 residues. The V gene end was trimmed by 2 bases and the J gene end by 1 base; junction bases not matched to a gene: 5. As DNA, the CDR3 is TGTGCCAGCAGCGTTCCGACAGGGCTGAACACCGGGGAGCTGTTTTTT. It encodes CASSVPTGLNTGELFF. Using reference TRBV9 and TRBJ2-2 for the parts outside the CDR3, the full variable domain is DSGVTQTPKHLITATGQRVTLRCSPRSGDLSVYWYQQSLDQGLQFLIQYYNGEERAKGNILERFSAQQFPDLHSELNLSSLELGDSALYFCASSVPTGLNTGELFFGEGSRLTVL.

V gene TRBV12-3 or TRBV12-4 combines with J gene TRBJ2-7; no clear D gene. V lost 7 bases, J lost 3 bases, and 13 bases lay in between. There are 13 residues in the CDR3. Here the CDR3 reads CASTLDTVYEQYF. In DNA, the CDR3 is TGTGCCAGCACCCTCGACACCGTCTACGAGCAGTACTTC.

This clone was seen once. The genes are TRBV7-9 and TRBJ1-1; 7 bases align to TRBD1. Trimming took 2 bases from V and 10 from J; bases not matched to a gene: 7. Germline V gene sequence: CDR1 SEHNR, CDR2 FQNEAQ (reference sequence). The CDR3 has 13 amino acids. This CDR3 is CASSLTGAAGAFF. CDR3 in DNA: TGTGCCAGCAGCTTAACAGGGGCCGCGGGAGCTTTCTTT.

The chain links TRBV4-2 to TRBJ1-5; D remains unclear. The germline gives CDR1 LGHNA, CDR2 YNFKEQ. The CDR3 covers 12 residues. V dropped 3 bases and J dropped 7 bases, with 7 bases sitting between them. CDR3 residues: CASSQGVQPQHF. CDR3 bases: TGTGCCAGCAGCCAGGGAGTACAGCCCCAGCATTTT.

V is TRBV3-1 (or the pseudogene TRBV3-2) and J is TRBJ1-2; tentatively, D is TRBD1 (6 bases). Trimming took 5 bases from V and 4 from J, leaving 17 bases between them. The CDR3 runs 15 residues. Germline CDR1 LGHDT, CDR2 YNNKEL (reference sequence). CDR3 DNA: TGTGCCAGCAGCTTCGTAACCGGGACACCCTATGGCTACACCTTC. It specifies CASSFVTGTPYGYTF.

The V call is TRBV2, the J call TRBJ1-2, with D perhaps TRBD1 (5 bases). V was pared by 7 bases and J by 0 bases, with 15 bases between. Germline V CDR1 and CDR2: SNHLY, FYNNEI. The CDR3 covers 15 residues. The CDR3 DNA follows: TGTGCCAGCACCCTACGGGGGAGTTCTAACTATGGCTACACCTTC. It translates to CASTLRGSSNYGYTF. Full variable domain (rest looked up from reference TRBV2 and TRBJ1-2): EPEVTQTPSHQVTQMGQEVILRCVPISNHLYFYWYRQILGQKVEFLVSFYNNEISEKSEIFDDQFSVERPDGSNFTLKIRSTKLEDSAMYFCASTLRGSSNYGYTFGSGTRLTVV.

This rearrangement joins TRBV7-2 to TRBJ2-2; tentatively, D is TRBD1 (5 bases). The CDR3 is made up of 17 amino acids. The V and J ends lost 6 bases and 6 bases respectively, with 23 bases between them. CDR1 and CDR2 (germline): SGHTA, FQGNSA. CDR3 DNA: TGTGCCAGCAGTTCCGCGGCAGGGCGGCGAAAGGCCGGGGAGCTGTTTTTT. Protein sequence: CASSSAAGRRKAGELFF.

V and J are TRBV19 and TRBJ2-3; TRBD1 matches at 9 bases. The CDR3 covers 16 residues. V lost 3 bases and J lost 1; bases outside the gene matches: 5. Germline assignment: CDR1 LNHDA and CDR2 SQIVND (reference sequence). CDR3 in amino acids: CASSMDRGIGTDTQYF. The CDR3 nucleotides read TGTGCCAGTAGTATGGACAGGGGCATAGGCACAGATACGCAGTATTTT.

V and J are TRBV7-3 and TRBJ2-7, with 10 bases aligning to TRBD1. J lost 3 bases, V lost 2 bases, and 7 bases had no gene match. Germline CDR1 reads SGHTA; CDR2 reads FQGTGA. The CDR3 contains 16 residues. The CDR3 here is CASSLAGQGVGYEQYF. CDR3 DNA: TGTGCCAGCAGCTTAGCTGGACAGGGGGTCGGCTACGAGCAGTACTTC.